Following are 28 T cell receptor beta chains from one sample sequenced in a study of blood T cell repertoires in COVID-19. Measured with immunoSEQ multiplex PCR; TCRdb has only the in-frame clones, and not every one. The table has 110,000 to 150,000 clones, approximately 85% seen once. Sequencing was done on a sample of peripheral blood. These receptors all come from a man between 45 and 60 years old with acute or convalescent COVID-19.

This clone was detected a few times. This rearrangement joins TRBV27 to TRBJ1-1; D is undetermined. The CDR3 is made up of 15 amino acids. Trimming left V 2 bases short and J 2 bases short, with 12 bases between. Germline V lookup: CDR1 MNHEY, CDR2 SMNVEV (reference sequence). CDR3 sequence (DNA): TGTGCCAGCAGTTTAGAGGAGCCGATTAACACTGAAGCTTTCTTT. Its protein is CASSLEEPINTEAFF.

The chain is built from TRBV20-1 and TRBJ2-1, with a tentative D call TRBD2 (6 bases). The germline V and J ends were trimmed by 3 bases and 7 bases, with 16 bases remaining between them. CDR3 length equals 14 residues. In germline, CDR1 is DFQATT, CDR2 SNEGSKA (reference sequence). CDR3: CSASPRRGKNEQFF. CDR3 nucleotide sequence: TGCAGTGCTAGTCCACGGCGGGGTAAGAATGAGCAGTTCTTC.

The chain joins TRBV7-6 to TRBJ1-6, with D maybe TRBD1 (6 bases). CDR1 is SGHVS, CDR2 FNYEAQ, per germline. Trimming shortened V by 6 bases and J by 13 bases, and 16 bases separated the two germline ends. CDR3 length equals 13 residues. The CDR3 here is CASRPQGLGPLHF. In DNA form, the CDR3 reads TGTGCCAGCAGACCGCAGGGGTTAGGTCCCCTCCACTTT. Combining the CDR3 with reference TRBV7-6 and TRBJ1-6 gives the whole variable domain GAGVSQSPRYKVTKRGQDVALRCDPISGHVSLYWYRQALGQGPEFLTYFNYEAQQDKSGLPNDRFSAERPEGSISTLTIQRTEQRDSAMYRCASRPQGLGPLHFGNGTRLTVT.

A single count supports this clone. The gene calls are TRBV27 and TRBJ1-5; 7 positions agree with TRBD1. The CDR3 has 13 amino acids. Germline V gives CDR1 MNHEY, CDR2 SMNVEV (reference sequence). The trim removed 8 bases at V and 7 bases at J, leaving 8 bases unmatched. The chain's CDR3 is CASRTDREQPQHF. CDR3 coding DNA: TGTGCCAGCCGGACAGACAGGGAACAGCCCCAGCATTTT.

The count of this clone is one. This chain joins TRBV11-3 and TRBJ1-4; TRBD1 is a possible D gene (6 bases). In germline, CDR1 is SGHNT, CDR2 YENEEA. Trimming left V 5 bases short and J 8 bases short, with 12 bases between. The CDR3 loop spans 13 amino acids. The DNA for the CDR3 is TGTGCCAGCAGCCCTACAGGGATGGAAAAACTGTTTTTT. Its translation: CASSPTGMEKLFF.

The chain combines TRBV7-3 with TRBJ1-1, with 10 positions matching TRBD1. V gave up 5 bases and J gave up 9 bases; unmatched junction bases: 3. Germline-derived CDR1 and CDR2 are SGHTA and FQGTGA. The CDR3 is 12 residues long. The CDR3 is CASSVDRGQAFF. The CDR3 nucleotides are TGTGCCAGCAGCGTAGACAGGGGGCAAGCTTTCTTT.

The gene calls are TRBV11-2 and TRBJ2-7; D ambiguous. CDR3 length: 11 amino acids. Trimming shortened V by 5 bases and J by 3 bases, and 5 bases separated the two germline ends. Germline CDR1 reads SGHAT; CDR2 reads FQNNGV. CDR3 bases: TGTGCCAGCAGCCCGTACTACGAGCAGTACTTC. This sequence encodes CASSPYYEQYF. The entire variable domain, with the rest obtained from reference TRBV11-2 and TRBJ2-7, is as follows: EAGVAQSPRYKIIEKRQSVAFWCNPISGHATLYWYQQILGQGPKLLIQFQNNGVVDDSQLPKDRFSAERLKGVDSTLKIQPAKLEDSAVYLCASSPYYEQYFGPGTRLTVT.

The rearrangement joins TRBV18 to TRBJ1-2; weak D call: TRBD1 (5 bases). The CDR3 is 14 amino acids. Germline CDR1 KGHSH, CDR2 LQKENI. With 3 bases removed from V and 4 bases from J, the gap between germline ends came to 12 bases. In DNA form, the CDR3 reads TGTGCCAGCTCACCGGGTCTAGACAGCTATGGCTACACCTTC. As protein: CASSPGLDSYGYTF.

The chain carries TRBV5-4 and TRBJ2-3, with no clear D. The V gene lost 2 bases and the J gene lost 2 bases, with 6 bases spanning the gap. In germline, CDR1 is SGHNT, CDR2 YYREEE (reference sequence). This CDR3 comprises 13 residues. For the CDR3, the DNA is TGTGCCAGCAGCTTACTTTTCACAGATACGCAGTATTTT. It translates to CASSLLFTDTQYF.

The CDR3 spells CATSRVQGQGYGSNQPQHF. As DNA, the CDR3 is TGTGCCACCAGCAGAGTACAGGGACAGGGGTATGGAAGCAATCAGCCCCAGCATTTT. This sequence joins TRBV15 and TRBJ1-5; 10 bases agree with TRBD1. Looked up from germline, CDR1 is LNHNV and CDR2 is YYDKDF (reference sequence). CDR3 length: 19 amino acids. V lost 1 base, J lost 1 base, and 10 bases stayed unmatched.

The V and J genes are TRBV6-1 and TRBJ1-5, with 8 bases lining up with TRBD1. With 1 base clipped from V and 4 bases from J, the junction kept 0 bases outside the gene matches. The CDR3 has 14 amino acids. Per the germline V gene, CDR1 is MNHNS and CDR2 is SASEGT. CDR3 in amino acids: CASSEGQGNQPQHF. The CDR3, as DNA: TGTGCCAGCAGTGAAGGACAGGGGAATCAGCCCCAGCATTTT.

This sequence joins TRBV29-1 and TRBJ2-7, with no clear D. There are 11 residues in the CDR3. Germline V gives CDR1 SQVTM, CDR2 ANQGSEA. V was shortened by 7 bases and J by 4 bases, with 11 bases between the two germline ends. CDR3 sequence reads: CSAGEEYEQYF. The DNA of the CDR3 is TGCAGCGCCGGTGAGGAATACGAGCAGTACTTC.

This clone was seen only once. The chain couples TRBV2 to TRBJ2-3; D is perhaps TRBD1 (5 bases). V lost 7 bases and J lost 2, with 13 bases in between. Looked up from germline, CDR1 is SNHLY and CDR2 is FYNNEI. The CDR3 has 14 amino acids. CDR3 loop: CASKPQGATDTQYF. The CDR3 DNA sequence: TGTGCCAGCAAGCCGCAGGGTGCCACAGATACGCAGTATTTT.

This chain uses TRBV2 with TRBJ2-7, with a weak D call TRBD2 (5 bases). Trimming took off 5 bases at V and 4 bases at J, with 12 bases between the two ends. Germline V gives CDR1 SNHLY, CDR2 FYNNEI. This CDR3 comprises 13 residues. The CDR3 loop reads CASSTGNWYEQYF. CDR3 in DNA: TGTGCCAGCAGTACCGGGAATTGGTACGAGCAGTACTTC.

The chain links TRBV24-1 to TRBJ2-7, with TRBD1 as a possible D gene (5 bases). CDR1 is KGHDR, CDR2 SFDVKD, per germline. V shed 3 bases and J shed 2 bases, with 13 bases lying between them. The CDR3 extends over 15 amino acids. The CDR3 loop is CATSDSARATYEQYF. CDR3 in DNA: TGTGCCACCAGTGATAGCGCCAGGGCAACCTACGAGCAGTACTTC.

The chain carries TRBV4-1 and TRBJ1-3, with no clear D. V gave up 4 bases and J gave up 0 bases, with 4 bases separating them. The CDR3 spans 13 residues. Looked up from germline, CDR1 is MGHRA and CDR2 is YSYEKL. CDR3 region: CASSRISGNTIYF. The CDR3 DNA follows: TGCGCCAGCAGCCGTATCTCTGGAAACACCATATATTTT.

The chain links TRBV4-2 to TRBJ1-2, with a weak D call TRBD1 (6 bases). V was shortened by 5 bases and J by 3 bases, with 13 bases between the two germline ends. The CDR3 runs to 14 residues. The germline V gene has CDR1 LGHNA and CDR2 YNFKEQ. In nucleotides, the CDR3 is TGTGCCAGCAGCTCCCAGGGGCTGGACTATGGCTACACCTTC. It codes for CASSSQGLDYGYTF.

The chain couples TRBV11-1 to TRBJ2-4; 7 nucleotides line up with TRBD1. The CDR3 runs to 15 residues. J gave up 0 bases and V 5 bases, and 4 bases lay outside the gene matches. CDR1 and CDR2 from the germline V gene are SGHAT and FQDESV (reference sequence). This CDR3 reads CASSLGQLAKNIQYF. The CDR3 DNA reads as TGTGCCAGCAGCCTGGGACAGTTAGCCAAAAACATTCAGTACTTC. The full variable domain, rest sourced from reference TRBV11-1 and TRBJ2-4, is EAEVAQSPRYKITEKSQAVAFWCDPISGHATLYWYRQILGQGPELLVQFQDESVVDDSQLPKDRFSAERLKGVDSTLKIQPAELGDSAMYLCASSLGQLAKNIQYFGAGTRLSVL.

The chain joins TRBV6-6 to TRBJ2-7; a possible D gene is TRBD2 (6 bases). V lost 0 bases, J lost 0 bases, and 9 bases lay in between. From germline, CDR1 is MNHNY and CDR2 SVGAGI (reference sequence). The CDR3 extends over 15 amino acids. The CDR3 here is CASSYSGGNSYEQYF. The CDR3, as DNA: TGTGCCAGCAGTTACTCCGGCGGGAACTCCTACGAGCAGTACTTC.

The chain joins TRBV7-9 to TRBJ2-1, with TRBD2 identical over 9 bases. The CDR3 runs to 16 residues. Germline trimming cut 5 bases from V and 4 bases from J; bases unmatched to any gene: 9. Germline V gene lookup returns CDR1 SEHNR and CDR2 FQNEAQ (reference sequence). The CDR3 coding sequence is TGTGCCAGCAGCCCCTCTCGGACTAGCGTTTACAATGAGCAGTTCTTC. It specifies CASSPSRTSVYNEQFF.

The genes are TRBV21-1 and TRBJ1-5; the table calls TRBD1, which could not be checked here. TRBV21-1 is annotated as a pseudogene. The CDR3 runs to 18 residues. The CDR3 DNA is TGTGCCAGCAGCAAAGGAAGGGACAGCTTCAATAGCAATCAGCCCCAGCATTTT. This codes for CASSKGRDSFNSNQPQHF.

This clone was detected only once. The chain has TRBV27 and TRBJ1-6, with TRBD1 matching 8 bases. From germline, CDR1 is MNHEY and CDR2 SMNVEV (reference sequence). Germline trimming cut 6 bases from V and 0 bases from J; bases unmatched to any gene: 10. CDR3 length equals 18 residues. The CDR3: CASRKDRALSSYNSPLHF. In DNA, the CDR3 is TGTGCCAGCAGGAAGGACAGGGCCCTGAGCTCCTATAATTCACCCCTCCACTTT.

This chain links TRBV7-8 with TRBJ2-7, with D possibly being TRBD1 (5 bases). Between the trimmed V and J ends, which lost 5 bases and 1 base, there was a span of 12 bases. Looked up from germline, CDR1 is SGHVS and CDR2 is FQNEAQ. This CDR3 spans 14 amino acids. CDR3 coding DNA: TGTGCCAGCAGCGCAATGGGGCTATCCTACGAGCAGTACTTC. It codes for CASSAMGLSYEQYF.

This chain uses TRBV27 with TRBJ2-1; 10 bases fit TRBD2. V dropped 3 bases and J dropped 0; count of bases not matched to a gene: 5. Germline-derived CDR1 and CDR2 are MNHEY and SMNVEV (reference sequence). The CDR3 length is 17 residues. CDR3 coding DNA: TGTGCCAGCAGTTTGTTTAGCGGGGGGCACTCCTACAATGAGCAGTTCTTC. This sequence encodes CASSLFSGGHSYNEQFF.

DNA of the CDR3: TGTGCCAGCAGCCCCCTCGAGGGGGTGCCACAAGAGACCCAGTACTTC. Its protein is CASSPLEGVPQETQYF. The chain combines TRBV5-5 with TRBJ2-5, with D perhaps TRBD1 (6 bases). This CDR3 spans 16 amino acids. The ends were cut back, 4 bases at V and 2 bases at J, with 18 bases in the middle. The germline CDR1 and CDR2 sequences are SGHKS and YYEKEE (reference sequence).

This rearrangement joins TRBV19 to TRBJ1-3; no definite D call. Germline V gene lookup returns CDR1 LNHDA and CDR2 SQIVND (reference sequence). CDR3 length equals 16 residues. Trimming shortened V by 5 bases and J by 7 bases, and 21 bases separated the two germline ends. The CDR3 spells CASSFAASQRDNTIYF. The CDR3 DNA sequence: TGTGCCAGTAGTTTCGCGGCCTCCCAGAGGGATAACACCATATATTTT.

The chain has TRBV11-2 and TRBJ1-1; no reliable D call. CDR3 length: 11 amino acids. The V gene lost 5 bases and the J gene lost 7 bases, with 8 bases spanning the gap. Looked up from germline, CDR1 is SGHAT and CDR2 is FQNNGV. CDR3 sequence reads: CASSIQSEAFF. DNA for the CDR3: TGTGCCAGCAGCATACAGAGTGAAGCTTTCTTT.

V and J are TRBV7-9 and TRBJ1-3; 9 bases align to TRBD1. J lost 1 base, V lost 0 bases, and 4 bases had no gene match. The CDR3 contains 17 residues. Germline values: CDR1 SEHNR, CDR2 FQNEAQ (reference sequence). DNA for the CDR3: TGTGCCAGCAGCTTAGCGATAGGACAGGGGTCTGGAAACACCATATATTTT. Translated: CASSLAIGQGSGNTIYF.